The TCR beta chain under discussion was sequenced for a study of control samples from healthy donors and cancer patients. CDR1 ENHRY and CDR2 SYGVKD come from the germline V gene. Deletions cut 0 bases from V and 7 bases from J, with 16 bases between. The CDR3 extends over 16 amino acids. Repertoires were generated with immunoSEQ multiplex PCR, while TCRdb's copy carries only in-frame clones and drops some. The sample includes about 22,000 clones, roughly 84% of them seen just once. The sequence came from a man in his sixties with colorectal cancer. Sequencing used PBMCs. The chain joins TRBV10-3 to TRBJ1-5; D may be TRBD1 (6 bases). The CDR3 DNA follows: TGTGCCATCAGTGAGTCGAGTTGGAGGGGGGACCAGCCCCAGCATTTT. Translated, it gives CAISESSWRGDQPQHF.